This T cell receptor (beta chain) emerged from a study of T cells in Graves' hyperthyroidism and ophthalmopathy. Amplified TCR beta CDR3 regions came from RNA transcripts. The HTBI primer set was used in a first-round RT-PCR of the TCR CDR3. In TCRdb, the multiplex PCR reads were re-called with MiXCR into one record per CDR3 protein. The data contain 800,000 or so distinct CDR3 sequences, approximately 40% of them seen just once; the ten biggest clones take up around 9.3%. Losses at the gene ends were 4 bases for V and 7 bases for J; bases not matched to a gene: 10. CDR1 and CDR2 (germline): SGHTA, FQGNSA. The CDR3 totals 16 residues.

Sequencing used blood. This TCR was recovered from a man younger than 30 with Graves' hyperthyroidism. The rearrangement links TRBV7-2 to TRBJ2-2; 9 nucleotides agree with TRBD2. CDR3 DNA sequence: TGTGCCAGCAGCTCCCTGGCGGGGGGGGGGCACGGGGAGCTGTTTTTT. This codes for CASSSLAGGGHGELFF.